This record looks at one T cell receptor (beta chain) sequence and its context. The sample belongs to a study of blood T cell repertoires in COVID-19. Turning to the study itself: Italy, Spain and the United States were the sources of the convalescent and acute COVID-19 samples. Sample material is recorded as cDNA or gDNA derived from T cells, B-cell-depleted T cells, or PBMCs.

Germline lookup yields CDR1 LGHNT and CDR2 FRNRAP. The CDR3 contains 12 residues. The ends were cut back, 1 base at V and 8 bases at J, with 8 bases in the middle. Original processing methods: Using reference gene primer amplification, nucleated cell counts were estimated. The assay was immunoSEQ multiplex PCR, and TCRdb's table has in-frame clones only and misses some. V, J and clone size are those of that table, while D and trimming were read from the DNA. The sample yields about 170,000 clones, approximately 82% seen once. The TCR was taken from a woman in her seventies who had recovered from COVID-19. Sequencing was done on a sample of peripheral blood. This sequence joins TRBV12-5 and TRBJ1-2, with D hard to call. The CDR3 protein is CASGLDSKGYTF. The DNA of the CDR3 is TGTGCTAGTGGTTTGGACTCAAAGGGCTACACCTTC.